This T cell receptor (beta chain) was recovered during a study of T cells in Graves' hyperthyroidism and ophthalmopathy (dated by TCRdb to the late 2010s). Broadly, across the study: To identify distinguishing TCR V-J signatures, a discovery cohort of about a hundred patients was used, comprising 40 to 45 with Graves' ophthalmopathy and approximately 57 with stable Graves' hyperthyroidism. Whether ophthalmopathy could be predicted prospectively was tested in an independent validation cohort made up of some 20 hyperthyroidism patients plus 17 patients who later progressed to ophthalmopathy. For training and testing, the roughly 100 patients in the discovery cohort were randomly divided in a 7:3 ratio. In addition, the study compared T-cell repertoires in thyroid tissue and in blood from six Graves' hyperthyroidism patients. Following sampling, methimazole starting at 30 mg daily was given to hyperthyroidism patients, and high-dose intravenous methylprednisolone was given to ophthalmopathy patients. According to the paper, TCR Vbeta CDR3 sequencing was carried out on 135 peripheral blood samples, which came from over 40 ophthalmopathy, under 85 hyperthyroidism and approximately 17 progressor patients. Summary of the overall study and its limitations: A model built on a 13 V-J signature distinguished ophthalmopathy from stable hyperthyroidism, reaching 85% to 90% sensitivity and about 81% specificity in cross-validation and 80%/75% in testing. Most expanded thyroid clonotypes (frequency above 0.001) were also detected in blood, a finding suggesting that blood repertoires may reflect thyroid immune responses. No statistical method was used to fix the sample size in advance, and group allocation was not hidden from the investigators. During validation, the model predicted progression to ophthalmopathy a median of about 6.5 months ahead of onset, with more than 60% sensitivity and under 85% specificity.

The TCR beta CDR3 regions were amplified from RNA transcripts. The TCR CDR3 was subjected to a first round of RT-PCR using the HTBI primer set and the Qiagen OneStep RT-PCR kit. Libraries were constructed in a second round of multiplex PCR, after which size selection and purification were performed. Paired-end sequencing of the libraries was performed with 100 bp reads on an Illumina HiSeq2000. The paper's processing steps were these. SOAPnuke was used to process the raw data, throwing out any read that contained adapters or uncalled bases, had a mean Phred below 15, or lacked an exact constant-primer or identifier match. COPE v1.2.5 was used to merge high-quality paired reads, and clonotypes were defined as unique nucleotide sequences. MiTCR v1.1 was used to align clonotypes to the IMGT TRBV, TRBD and TRBJ reference segments. Only V-J combinations with frequency above 0.0001, covering 99.2% of repertoires, were analysed. A TCS score was defined as the ratio of F50 (clonal expansion) to E x V (chaos), with BLOSUM62-based TCRdist applied between CDR3 peptides within each V-J. Welch's t-statistics and random forest reduced just over 500 V-J features to 13, which were used in a naive Bayes classifier (R e1071). The similarity between thyroid and blood repertoires was quantified using the Morisita-Horn index. Using fastp trimming at Q25 and MiXCR clonotype assembly, TCRdb reanalyzed the public sequencing data and kept in-frame beta chains. Each CDR3 protein appears once, grouped with its most common genes and DNA. In this record, the V and J calls reflect TCRdb's handling and not the investigators' own analysis. The table for this sample lists about 580,000 distinct CDR3 sequences; more than 45% of them were counted only once. Of the sample, roughly 8.2% is held by the ten largest clones.

From its cysteine to its phenylalanine, the CDR3 spans 13 amino acids. Only the CDR3 DNA is retained, 39 bases long and in frame from the first base. V loses 3 bases, J loses 4 bases, and the germline ends lie 9 bases apart. As to this clonotype: Its antigen remains unidentified. It has no much larger one-base neighbor in the sample; base qualities were not kept.

A patient counted as having stable Graves' hyperthyroidism if no progression to ophthalmopathy occurred over 18 months of follow-up. The hyperthyroidism patients were between 18 and 65 years old and newly diagnosed, with a disease duration of less than 2 months. The study excluded patients with uncontrolled infections, other autoimmune diseases, pregnancy or lactation. Diagnoses were established on the basis of clinical symptoms, serum thyroxine and TRAb, thyroid ultrasound, and orbital computed tomography. Total RNA was extracted using Trizol reagent, and RNA quality was assessed on an Agilent 2100 Bioanalyzer.

Recombination linked TRBV7-1 to TRBJ1-2, with TRBD1 as a weak D call on 6 bases. TRBV7-1 is reported as an ORF; its role is uncertain. This sequence was found in a woman between 18 and 29 years old with Graves' hyperthyroidism. The sequencing sample was made of peripheral blood or thyroid tissue (not recorded which). The DNA reads TGTGCCAGCAGCTCCAGGGGTTCCTATGGCTACACCTTC. This translates into CASSSRGSYGYTF.